The 6 T cell receptor beta chains in this list originate from one sample, sequenced in a study of CD8+CD57+ T cells in acquired aplastic anemia listed by TCRdb under 2018. Reads for this sample came from an Illumina HiSeq 2000. TCR beta VDJ combination and CDR3 sequence profiling used genomic DNA as the template. TCRdb reprocessed the public reads (quality trimming at Q25 with fastp, clone calling with MiXCR) and kept in-frame beta chains. CDR3 protein duplicates are merged, each entry listing the most common genes and DNA. This sample gives about 190,000 distinct CDR3 sequences in total; 54% of them show up just once. Roughly 15% of the sample comes from the top ten. Sequenced input: sorted CD4+, CD8+, or CD8+CD57+ T cells (not recorded which) from PBMCs. The receptor source for this set is a human donor in good health, serving as a control.

This clonotype was found a few times. The J gene is TRBJ1-5, the V gene TRBV30; 9 bases match TRBD1. The CDR3 extends over 15 amino acids. Germline CDR1 reads GTSNPN; CDR2 reads SVGIG (reference sequence). Losses at the gene ends were 3 bases for V and 4 bases for J; bases not matched to a gene: 7. The CDR3 loop is CAWRAADRGNQPQHF. CDR3 nucleotides: TGTGCCTGGAGGGCCGCGGACAGGGGTAATCAGCCCCAGCATTTT.

The V gene is TRBV6-5, the J gene TRBJ2-7; D is unresolved. Trimming cost V 7 bases and J 3 bases, with 13 bases left between them. This CDR3 spans 13 amino acids. Germline V gene data show CDR1 as MNHEY and CDR2 as SVGAGI. Written as DNA, the CDR3 is TGTGCCAGCACCATCCCCGGGCTCTACGAGCAGTACTTC. This gives the protein CASTIPGLYEQYF.

The chain has TRBV24-1 and TRBJ2-7; D perhaps matches TRBD1 (6 bases). This CDR3 contains 13 residues. Germline V gene lookup returns CDR1 KGHDR and CDR2 SFDVKD. Trimming stripped 9 bases from V and 5 bases from J, with 16 bases between. CDR3 coding DNA: TGTGCCACCTCACGGCCAGGGGCCAACGAGCAGTACTTC. Protein: CATSRPGANEQYF.

This chain connects TRBV19 to TRBJ1-5; weak D call: TRBD1 (5 bases). The CDR3 extends over 15 amino acids. CDR1 is LNHDA, CDR2 SQIVND, per germline (reference sequence). Deletions cut 3 bases from V and 1 base from J, with 10 bases between. DNA for the CDR3: TGTGCCAGTAGTATGGAGGGGAGAAGCAATCAGCCCCAGCATTTT. This codes for CASSMEGRSNQPQHF.

V usage is TRBV2 and J usage is TRBJ1-1; the D gene is possibly TRBD1 (6 bases). V was pared by 4 bases and J by 0 bases, with 12 bases between. The germline gives CDR1 SNHLY, CDR2 FYNNEI. The CDR3 is 15 residues long. CDR3: CASSASGVVNTEAFF. CDR3 coding DNA: TGTGCCAGCAGTGCATCAGGGGTTGTGAACACTGAAGCTTTCTTT.

The J gene is TRBJ2-3, the V gene TRBV7-9; tentatively, D is TRBD2 (6 bases). V was pared by 5 bases and J by 3 bases, with 21 bases between. The germline V gene has CDR1 SEHNR and CDR2 FQNEAQ (reference sequence). The CDR3 extends over 17 amino acids. In nucleotides, the CDR3 is TGTGCCAGCAGCCAGGCGGCGGGGAGCACATGGACAGATACGCAGTATTTT. This sequence encodes CASSQAAGSTWTDTQYF.